One and the same sample provided the 29 T cell receptor beta chains below, sequenced in a study of CD4+ T cells in melanoma. Only in-frame clones appear in the TCRdb table, and some are missing; sequencing was by immunoSEQ multiplex PCR. Found here are 140,000 or so clones, 80% to 95% of them singletons; the top ten hold about 1.6%. Receptor source: a human donor with melanoma.

The chain uses TRBV11-2 and TRBJ1-5, with TRBD1 matching over 7 bases. Losses at the gene ends were 2 bases for V and 4 bases for J; bases not matched to a gene: 5. The CDR3 is 15 amino acids. Germline values: CDR1 SGHAT, CDR2 FQNNGV. The CDR3 region is CASSLTQGVNQPQHF. The CDR3 DNA follows: TGTGCCAGCAGCTTAACTCAGGGGGTTAATCAGCCCCAGCATTTT.

The rearrangement links TRBV13 to TRBJ2-5; TRBD2 matches at 7 bases. The V gene end was trimmed by 5 bases and the J gene end by 2 bases; junction bases not matched to a gene: 8. The CDR3 length is 15 residues. Germline CDR1 PRHDT, CDR2 FYEKMQ (reference sequence). The CDR3 loop reads CASSPPGLLQETQYF. In nucleotides, the CDR3 is TGTGCCAGCAGCCCGCCGGGACTATTACAAGAGACCCAGTACTTC. Full variable domain (rest looked up from reference TRBV13 and TRBJ2-5): AAGVIQSPRHLIKEKRETATLKCYPIPRHDTVYWYQQGPGQDPQFLISFYEKMQSDKGSIPDRFSAQQFSDYHSELNMSSLELGDSALYFCASSPPGLLQETQYFGPGTRLLVL.

This sequence joins TRBV5-4 and TRBJ2-6, with D perhaps being TRBD1 or TRBD2 (6 bases each). This CDR3 comprises 17 residues. Deletions cut 6 bases from V and 1 base from J, with 17 bases between. Germline assignment: CDR1 SGHNT and CDR2 YYREEE (reference sequence). CDR3 in amino acids: CASNSGGHFSGANVLTF. CDR3 nucleotide sequence: TGTGCCAGCAACTCCGGGGGCCACTTTTCTGGGGCCAACGTCCTGACTTTC.

The chain couples TRBV7-8 to TRBJ1-1, with D unresolved. The CDR3 loop spans 16 amino acids. The V gene's germline CDR1 is SGHVS and CDR2 FQNEAQ. Between the trimmed V and J ends, which lost 1 base and 0 bases, there was a span of 12 bases. Here the CDR3 reads CASSLVDWRVNTEAFF. The DNA for the CDR3 is TGTGCCAGCAGCTTAGTCGATTGGCGGGTGAACACTGAAGCTTTCTTT.

This clone was seen only once. The chain recombines TRBV5-6 with TRBJ2-5, with TRBD2 matching over 9 bases. J gave up 5 bases and V 4 bases, and 9 bases lay outside the gene matches. This CDR3 is 15 amino acids long. The germline V gene encodes CDR1 SGHDT and CDR2 YYEEEE. CDR3 in amino acids: CASSPEVAGVETQYF. As DNA, the CDR3 is TGTGCCAGCAGCCCGGAGGTAGCGGGGGTTGAGACCCAGTACTTC.

The chain employs TRBV6-5 and TRBJ1-2; D gene unclear. This CDR3 has 14 amino acids. Germline assignment: CDR1 MNHEY and CDR2 SVGAGI. The V end lost 2 bases, the J end lost 4 bases, and 11 bases lay between the germline ends. CDR3 amino acids: CASSYITDPYGYTF. CDR3 in DNA: TGTGCCAGCAGTTACATCACAGATCCCTATGGCTACACCTTC.

V usage is TRBV30 and J usage is TRBJ2-3; D ambiguous. Trimming removed 2 bases at V and 0 bases at J, with 9 bases between. Germline loops: CDR1 GTSNPN, CDR2 SVGIG (reference sequence). The CDR3 extends over 14 amino acids. CDR3 bases: TGTGCCTGGAGTTCTGGGGTCAGCACAGATACGCAGTATTTT. Its protein product is CAWSSGVSTDTQYF.

The chain has TRBV9 and TRBJ2-1; TRBD2 is a possible D gene (5 bases). Trimming removed 0 bases at V and 3 bases at J, with 7 bases between. From germline, CDR1 is SGDLS and CDR2 YYNGEE. CDR3 length: 14 amino acids. CDR3 DNA: TGTGCCAGCAGCGTAGGGGAGTTCTACAATGAGCAGTTCTTC. Translated: CASSVGEFYNEQFF.

The genes are TRBV5-6 and TRBJ2-5; no reliable D call. Looked up from germline, CDR1 is SGHDT and CDR2 is YYEEEE. The germline V and J ends were trimmed by 1 base and 5 bases, with 9 bases remaining between them. The CDR3 runs 13 residues. CDR3 in amino acids: CASSLWGTETQYF. In nucleotides, the CDR3 is TGTGCCAGCAGCTTGTGGGGTACGGAGACCCAGTACTTC.

V and J are TRBV19 and TRBJ2-7, with unresolved D. V was trimmed by 1 base and J by 6 bases, leaving 7 bases between them. Germline V gene sequence: CDR1 LNHDA, CDR2 SQIVND (reference sequence). The CDR3 consists of 12 residues. The CDR3 bases are TGTGCCAGTAGTATAGCATCGGGCGAGCAGTACTTC. It translates to CASSIASGEQYF.

CDR3 residues: CASSLRVRGTDHNEQFF. The CDR3 nucleotides read TGTGCCAGCTCACTTAGAGTCCGCGGGACAGACCACAATGAGCAGTTCTTC. The chain recombines TRBV18 with TRBJ2-1; possibly TRBD1 for D (7 bases). This CDR3 is 17 amino acids long. The germline V and J ends were trimmed by 4 bases and 5 bases, with 21 bases remaining between them. Germline CDR1 KGHSH, CDR2 LQKENI.

This chain connects TRBV4-2 to TRBJ2-1; possibly TRBD1 for D (6 bases). Trimming removed 7 bases at V and 0 bases at J, with 10 bases between. CDR3 length equals 14 residues. Germline CDR1 reads LGHNA; CDR2 reads YNFKEQ. The CDR3 sequence: CASTPDSSYNEQFF. In DNA, the CDR3 is TGTGCCAGCACTCCGGACAGCTCCTACAATGAGCAGTTCTTC.

The chain links TRBV6-6 to TRBJ1-5; 8 bases match TRBD1. Germline values: CDR1 MNHNY, CDR2 SVGAGI (reference sequence). This CDR3 is 14 amino acids long. V lost 5 bases to trimming and J lost 4 bases; unmatched junction nucleotides: 4. The CDR3 DNA reads TGTGCCAGCAGTGCACGACAGGGGAATCAGCCCCAGCATTTT. Translation: CASSARQGNQPQHF.

The J gene is TRBJ1-1, the V gene TRBV29-1, with D perhaps matching TRBD1 (5 bases). V was clipped by 5 bases and J by 0 bases, with 16 bases between them. The V gene's germline CDR1 is SQVTM and CDR2 ANQGSEA. The length of the CDR3 is 15 residues. This chain's CDR3 is CSVSPGWGMNTEAFF. Here the CDR3 DNA reads TGCAGCGTTTCCCCGGGTTGGGGGATGAACACTGAAGCTTTCTTT.

The CDR3 DNA is TGTGCCAGCAGTGAAGCTTATGGGGCTACTAGCGGGTTCGACGGTGAGCAGTTCTTC. Residues: CASSEAYGATSGFDGEQFF. The V and J genes are TRBV6-1 and TRBJ2-1; 9 bases agree with TRBD2. After removal of 0 bases from V and 9 bases from J, the junction contained 18 bases not matched to a gene. CDR1 and CDR2 (germline): MNHNS, SASEGT. The CDR3 length is 19 residues.

The CDR3, as DNA: TGTGCCAGCAGTGAACGCGGAAATACGCAGTATTTT. This gives the protein CASSERGNTQYF. This chain links TRBV2 with TRBJ2-3; D is ambiguous. In germline, CDR1 is SNHLY, CDR2 FYNNEI. This CDR3 is 12 amino acids long. Trimming removed 2 bases from V and 7 bases from J, with 7 bases in between.

The chain uses TRBV30 and TRBJ1-6; 9 nucleotides line up with TRBD1. J was trimmed by 13 bases and V by 6 bases; bases with no gene match: 13. This CDR3 has 14 residues. CDR1 and CDR2 (germline): GTSNPN, SVGIG (reference sequence). The CDR3 nucleotides read TGTGCCTGCTCAGACGGACAGGGGTTATCTCCCCTCCACTTT. It specifies CACSDGQGLSPLHF. Based on the CDR3 plus reference TRBV30 and TRBJ1-6, the full variable domain is SQTIHQWPATLVQPVGSPLSLECTVEGTSNPNLYWYRQAAGRGLQLLFYSVGIGQISSEVPQNLSASRPQDRQFILSSKKLLLSDSGFYLCACSDGQGLSPLHFGNGTRLTVT.

DNA of the CDR3: TGTGCCAGCAGCCCTCGCAGGGCCCCCAATCAGCCCCAGCATTTT. This translates into CASSPRRAPNQPQHF. This sequence joins TRBV7-2 and TRBJ1-5; D is perhaps TRBD1 (5 bases). V lost 5 bases and J lost 3, with 14 bases in between. There are 15 residues in the CDR3. Per germline, CDR1 SGHTA and CDR2 FQGNSA.

The V and J genes are TRBV27 and TRBJ2-4; TRBD2 agrees at 9 bases. This CDR3 has 22 residues. Germline assignment: CDR1 MNHEY and CDR2 SMNVEV (reference sequence). Unmatched junction bases numbered 29, after V lost 3 bases and J lost 8 bases. CDR3 sequence reads: CASSFPGRFAGGLAEPQDIQYF. CDR3 sequence (DNA): TGTGCCAGCAGTTTCCCTGGTCGTTTTGCAGGGGGACTAGCCGAACCCCAGGACATTCAGTACTTC.

V is TRBV30 and J is TRBJ2-5; tentatively, D is TRBD1 (6 bases). The CDR3 is made up of 15 amino acids. The germline CDR1 and CDR2 sequences are GTSNPN and SVGIG (reference sequence). The V and J ends lost 3 bases and 0 bases respectively, with 14 bases between them. The DNA of the CDR3 is TGTGCCTGGAGCCGGGACACCTATTACCAAGAGACCCAGTACTTC. This codes for CAWSRDTYYQETQYF. The full variable domain, its missing parts supplied by reference TRBV30 and TRBJ2-5, is SQTIHQWPATLVQPVGSPLSLECTVEGTSNPNLYWYRQAAGRGLQLLFYSVGIGQISSEVPQNLSASRPQDRQFILSSKKLLLSDSGFYLCAWSRDTYYQETQYFGPGTRLLVL.

The rearrangement links TRBV5-6 to TRBJ1-1; 10 bases map to TRBD1. This CDR3 has 15 amino acids. Germline V gene data show CDR1 as SGHDT and CDR2 as YYEEEE. The junction had 7 bases not matched to a gene; V was cut back by 4 bases and J by 4 bases. CDR3 amino acids: CASSRGQGYGTEAFF. CDR3 nucleotide sequence: TGTGCCAGCAGCAGGGGACAGGGGTATGGCACTGAAGCTTTCTTT.

V gene TRBV27 combines with J gene TRBJ2-1; TRBD2 might be the D (5 bases). Trimming cost V 2 bases and J 8 bases, with 10 bases left between them. Germline CDR1 and CDR2: MNHEY and SMNVEV (reference sequence). The CDR3 loop spans 13 amino acids. This CDR3 is CASSLSEGYEQFF. CDR3 nucleotides: TGTGCCAGCAGTTTAAGCGAGGGCTATGAGCAGTTCTTC.

The gene calls are TRBV21-1 and TRBJ1-1. TRBV21-1 is a pseudogene segment. CDR3 length equals 14 residues. The CDR3 DNA reads TGTGCCAGCAGCAAACGCGACGGGAACACTGAAGCTTTCTTT. It encodes CASSKRDGNTEAFF.

This clone was recorded once. V usage is TRBV6-6 and J usage is TRBJ1-2; D unclear. This CDR3 region has 13 residues. The germline V gene encodes CDR1 MNHNY and CDR2 SVGAGI (reference sequence). Trimming removed 2 bases at V and 5 bases at J, with 9 bases between. The CDR3 region is CASSYERDYGYTF. The CDR3 DNA is TGTGCCAGCAGTTACGAAAGAGATTATGGCTACACCTTC.

The rearrangement links TRBV30 to TRBJ1-3; unclear D gene. Trimming pared 0 bases from V and 2 bases from J, leaving 11 bases between. The CDR3 is 15 amino acids. Germline values: CDR1 GTSNPN, CDR2 SVGIG (reference sequence). The CDR3 nucleotides read TGTGCCTGGAGTGTCGACATCGCTCCTGGAAACACCATATATTTT. Translation: CAWSVDIAPGNTIYF.

The V and J genes are TRBV30 and TRBJ1-2, with no clear D. The CDR3 spans 12 residues. Germline loops: CDR1 GTSNPN, CDR2 SVGIG (reference sequence). Trimming removed 3 bases at V and 8 bases at J, with 13 bases between. The CDR3 DNA sequence: TGTGCCTGGAGGGGCCTTCCGCGGGGCTACACCTTC. This sequence encodes CAWRGLPRGYTF.

The chain employs TRBV6-5 and TRBJ2-7, with 9 bases fitting TRBD1. CDR1 is MNHEY and CDR2 is SVGAGI in the germline V gene. The junction had 13 bases not matched to a gene; V was cut back by 6 bases and J by 7 bases. This CDR3 is 15 amino acids long. The chain's CDR3 is CASSRDRANRREQYF. The CDR3 DNA reads TGTGCCAGCAGCCGGGACAGGGCCAATCGTCGAGAGCAGTACTTC.

The chain has TRBV27 and TRBJ1-4; 8 nucleotides align to TRBD1. The J segment lost 8 bases and the V segment lost 5 bases, leaving 4 bases of the junction unmatched. Germline V gives CDR1 MNHEY, CDR2 SMNVEV (reference sequence). CDR3 length: 13 amino acids. CDR3 DNA: TGTGCCAGCAGTACGTGGGACAGGGAAAAACTGTTTTTT. Its translation: CASSTWDREKLFF.

The count of this clone is one. The V gene is TRBV5-5, the J gene TRBJ2-2; the D gene could be TRBD1 or TRBD2 (6 bases each). V was pared by 2 bases and J by 5 bases, with 13 bases between. Germline V CDR1 and CDR2: SGHKS, YYEKEE (reference sequence). The CDR3 spans 15 residues. The CDR3 DNA reads as TGTGCCAGCAGCTTCGGGGGCCTTGTTACCGGGGAGCTGTTTTTT. Translation: CASSFGGLVTGELFF. The full variable domain, completed using reference TRBV5-5 and TRBJ2-2, is DAGVTQSPTHLIKTRGQQVTLRCSPISGHKSVSWYQQVLGQGPQFIFQYYEKEERGRGNFPDRFSARQFPNYSSELNVNALLLGDSALYLCASSFGGLVTGELFFGEGSRLTVL.